This TCR beta chain originates from a study of blood T cells in healthy people across ages. Study-level results: Unsorted PBMCs ruled out conclusive naive versus antigen-experienced comparison.

Through a sample-barcoded 5' primer and a J-beta primer mix, a second PCR was run for 7 to 11 cycles. TCRdb re-called the 5' RACE reads through MiXCR, storing one row per CDR3 protein. This sample has about 1,500,000 distinct CDR3 sequences, with about 40% found just once. There are a few counts of this clonotype. Its antigen is unknown. What was sequenced was blood. This sequence was found in a young woman in good health.

CDR3 nucleotides: TGTGCCAGCATTAGGGGCGACTATAGCACAGATACGCAGTATTTT. Protein sequence: CASIRGDYSTDTQYF. J is TRBJ2-3 and V is TRBV12-3 or TRBV12-4; D is possibly TRBD1 or TRBD2 (5 bases each). The CDR3 covers 15 residues. The V end was cut by 7 bases, the J end by 0 bases, with 14 bases between.